Detailed here is one T cell receptor (beta chain). Its antigen remains undetermined. Per-base qualities were not stored, and no clone one base away is much larger. The sample comes from a study of cytomegalovirus exposure and HLA in healthy donors (dated 2017 in TCRdb). The study in broad terms: In an earlier analysis of around 540 of the donors, under 300 Gb of sequence data and 117 million unique TCR beta sequences from about 180 million T cells were reported. Along with the approximately 600-subject first cohort, a separate validation cohort of over a hundred different subjects was used. A later genetic analysis used genome-wide SNP genotypes for about 65% of the 666 donors, treating that subset as a discovery cohort. The study profiled the T cell repertoires of 550 to 700 subjects by immunosequencing and related them to cytomegalovirus serostatus. Both class I and class II loci were covered by HLA typing, at four-digit resolution. The study aimed to test whether cataloging public T cell receptors could reveal signatures of past pathogen exposure. Among around 400 genotyped donors of the cohort, an average of about 240,000 unique TCR beta nucleotide sequences were sequenced per donor, 15% to 20% of them non-productive. Donor age, sex, ethnicity and CMV serostatus were compiled together with the repertoire data. All discovery cohort repertoires had been generated on a single sequencing platform. High-throughput TCR immunosequencing, statistical association of individual TCRs with disease status, and machine learning were combined to predict cytomegalovirus infection status. A later analysis re-examined previously published TCR beta repertoires from more than 600 donors and added high-resolution HLA genotyping to investigate patterns of TCR occurrence. In an earlier analysis of roughly 540 of the donors, high-throughput TCR beta sequencing was used to judge whether each TCR beta V gene segment behaved as functional or pseudogenic. The number of typed donors differed by locus: about 620-630 for A, B, C, DRB1 and DQB1; 500 to 550 for DQA1; 600 to 610 for DPA1; and around 490 for DPB1. An early release that covered some 640 HLA-typed donors contained about 300 gigabases of sequencing data and 65 million to 100 million unique TCR sequences. Roughly 5 DR-DQ haplotypes were handled as single units for association and clustering, since linkage in the cohort was strong. In the later analysis, no new phenotypic data were used to find candidate immune exposures; instead, reliance was placed on TCR beta sequences and their occurrence across donors. Of the roughly 400 genotyped donors, about 80% fell in the genetic ancestry cluster associated with self-reported Caucasian donors.

Receptors were amplified or captured by the immunoSEQ multiplex PCR assay. A mixture of 60 forward primers for TCR Vbeta segments and 13 reverse primers for TCR Jbeta segments was used in the multiplex PCR. Amplification of the CDR3 region of rearranged TCR beta genes was performed with a multiplex PCR assay on genomic DNA. The Illumina HiSeq System was used to sequence the amplified TCR beta libraries as 87-base-pair reads. Per the original workflow: A later analysis tallied some 79 million unique TCR beta chains across the 666 repertoires, and about 10 million of those chains were shared by two or more donors. Raw reads were error-corrected and collapsed into unique sequences with a nearest-neighbor algorithm that merged closely related sequences to remove PCR and sequencing errors. Alignment of CDR3 sequences to IMGT reference sequences was used to assign V, D and J gene segments. For a sequence to be retained, a match of at least six nucleotides was required to both a V gene segment and a J gene segment. Rearrangements were classified as productive when the CDR3 lacked stop codons and remained in frame with V and J, and all other rearrangements were classified as non-productive. CDR3 was defined according to IMGT convention as the region running from the second conserved V-encoded cysteine to the conserved J-encoded phenylalanine. The earlier analysis of about 640 of the donors excluded any sequence lacking an unambiguous match to a single V gene segment. An earlier analysis of a few hundred of the donors classified V segments as functional when productive rearrangements were above 56.7% and as segregating when the standard deviation between donors was above 5%. To diagnose cytomegalovirus status from the catalog of TCR beta chain sequences, a statistical classification framework was built. A later analysis assigned V and J genes by comparing TCR nucleotide sequences with IMGT/GENE-DB human TR gene sequences. In a later analysis, CDR3 sequences and most-parsimonious VDJ recombination scenarios were assigned using the TCRdist pipeline. A later analysis defined each TCR beta chain by its CDR3 amino acid sequence plus V-gene family, and excluded reads lacking a unique V-gene family. To address suspected cross-contamination and a sequencing artifact, a later analysis removed several hundred highly shared, low-generation-probability nucleotide sequences. In a later analysis, a clonal expansion index was calculated for each public chain from normalized within-repertoire ranks of inferred template counts. Generation probabilities in a later analysis came from a VDJ recombination model fitted to out-of-frame rearrangements, and those results were checked against IGoR. A later analysis scored TCR-TCR, TCR-HLA and TCR-CMV co-occurrence with hypergeometric tests, applying a repertoire-size bias correction to TCR pairs. A later analysis estimated false discovery rates by permuting HLA or CMV assignments 20 times. In a later analysis, co-occurring TCRs were grouped using DBSCAN, with TCRdist sequence similarity added in when clustering inside HLA-allele-positive subsets. For co-occurrence clustering, repertoires with fewer than 30,000 or more than 120,000 public chains were excluded, along with 4 to 6 repertoires with anomalous nucleotide sharing. TCRdb took this table from immuneACCESS and kept in-frame rearrangements with V and J called. Such tables lack part of the clones; where checked against another copy, unresolved V genes explain under half of the gap, and the rest is unexplained. From that table come the V and J calls and clone size; the DNA was used to work out D and trimming. A total of 200,000 to 250,000 clones appear in this sample, about 78% of them only once. The top ten constitute 3.8% of the sample.

The CDR3, from cysteine to phenylalanine, totals 14 residues. The CDR3 DNA has 42 bases and is translated from base 1. As encoded in the germline V gene, CDR1 is MDHEN while CDR2 is SYDVKM. The V end gives up 6 bases and the J end 5 bases, leaving 8 bases in the junction not matched to a gene. Results and caveats for the whole study, not just this receptor: The cohort was sequenced for TCR beta chains only, and without alpha or paired-chain data the features that could be detected were limited. Because counts were too low, 15 to 20 rarely observed V segments, including chromosome 9 orphons, were excluded from the earlier analysis of some 590 of the donors. At a false discovery rate of 0.05, a later analysis linked 15,000 to 20,000 TCR beta sequences to specific HLA alleles. Linkage disequilibrium might explain the correlated functional status among segregating V segments, but an unknown experimental factor could not be ruled out. CMV serostatus was the only immune exposure information available for the cohort. The authors suggested that the approach could potentially be extended to other disease states and immunological phenotypes. A further reported finding was that TCR beta sequences accurately predicted the HLA-A and HLA-B alleles for most subjects in the first cohort. Most TCR sequences were seen in very few donors, while some public TCRs were found in many individuals. The 87-base-pair reads could not distinguish some IMGT-functional V segments, including TRBV6-2 and TRBV6-3, so those segments were excluded. A later analysis found that most CMV-associated TCR beta chains appeared HLA-restricted, with HLA associations seemingly driven largely by CMV exposure. A later analysis found that TCR association rates varied across HLA loci, with DRB1 alleles showing the most associated TCRs and HLA-C alleles the fewest. Because HLA typing was missing for some donors at each locus, association tests included only the typed subset. According to a later genetic analysis, donors in an Asian-associated ancestry cluster had fewer N-insertions in productive TCRs than the approximately 670-donor mean. The study gave a list of over 150 TCR beta chains associated with cytomegalovirus. Broadly in line with IMGT annotations, most TCR beta V segments showed up in productive rearrangements about 87% or about 30% of the time in an earlier analysis of several hundred of the donors. An association between a missense DCLRE1C variant and V-gene and J-gene trimming of TCR beta chains was found in a later genetic analysis and replicated in an independent cohort. The presence/absence analyses assumed that sequencing depth was roughly uniform across donors, and that assumption may not be true. In vitro tests confirmed that a few of the cytomegalovirus-associated TCR beta chains recognize cytomegalovirus antigens. Assigning TCR associations to individual alleles was difficult when HLA alleles, especially DR and DQ, strongly co-occurred. The classifier was reported to diagnose cytomegalovirus status with high specificity and sensitivity in both the original cohort and the validation cohort. The sequencing pipeline was judged likely to have produced a cluster of highly shared sequence variants as a technical artifact. In a later analysis, several top co-occurrence clusters were reported to appear linked to parvovirus B19, influenza, CMV and Epstein-Barr virus. In a later analysis, HLA-associated TCR beta chains were found to be more clonally expanded and to have lower generation probabilities than equally common non-associated chains.

The cohort was made up of roughly 670 healthy bone marrow donors. Cohort members were all nominally healthy when sampled, although unrecorded immune exposures were likely present. The donor tested CMV seronegative and was one of the 352 seronegative cohort members. A peripheral blood sample was collected from each donor, and TCR beta sequencing was performed on peripheral blood mononuclear cells. Genomic DNA extraction from the blood cell samples was performed with the Qiagen DNeasy Blood Extraction Kit. The sample comprised PBMCs. This sequence uses TRBV28 and TRBJ1-1; 8 bases in the junction line up with TRBD1. This clonotype originated in a male donor in good health and CMV-seronegative. The DNA sequence is TGTGCCAGCAGGCCAGGGGGCGCGGAAACTGAAGCTTTCTTT. Protein translation: CASRPGGAETEAFF.